The 6 T cell receptor beta chains listed next were all sequenced from one sample in a study of blood T cell repertoires in COVID-19. Libraries were prepared by immunoSEQ multiplex PCR; TCRdb keeps only in-frame clonotypes and omits some of them. The sample lists roughly 200,000 clones; around 83% were seen once. Sequenced material: peripheral blood. Receptor source: a woman aged 60 to 75 with acute or convalescent COVID-19.

This clone occurred a few times. CDR3 DNA: TGTGCCAGTGTTAAACAGGGAATTAACACTGAAGCTTTCTTT. Amino acid sequence: CASVKQGINTEAFF. This chain joins TRBV19 and TRBJ1-1, with D possibly being TRBD1 (6 bases). Germline V gene data show CDR1 as LNHDA and CDR2 as SQIVND (reference sequence). Deletions cut 8 bases from V and 2 bases from J, with 15 bases between. CDR3 size: 14 residues.

The rearrangement joins TRBV6-5 to TRBJ1-5, with TRBD1 matching over 9 bases. This CDR3 has 15 amino acids. Germline-derived CDR1 and CDR2 are MNHEY and SVGAGI. V was pared by 8 bases and J by 0 bases, with 5 bases of the junction left unmatched. CDR3: CASRDRGFSNQPQHF. The CDR3 DNA reads as TGTGCCAGCCGCGACAGGGGGTTTAGCAATCAGCCCCAGCATTTT.

The rearrangement links TRBV18 to TRBJ2-5; D may be TRBD2 (7 bases). V was cut by 10 bases and J by 6 bases, with 21 bases left in between. The CDR3 covers 14 residues. CDR1 is KGHSH and CDR2 is LQKENI in the germline V gene. This CDR3 is CATTGASGSQTQYF. CDR3 DNA: TGTGCCACCACGGGGGCTAGCGGCTCCCAGACCCAGTACTTC.

This chain connects TRBV27 to TRBJ1-1; D possibly corresponds to TRBD1 (6 bases). The CDR3 length is 13 residues. From germline, CDR1 is MNHEY and CDR2 SMNVEV (reference sequence). The V gene lost 3 bases and the J gene lost 3 bases, with 8 bases spanning the gap. CDR3 protein: CASSFGQHTEAFF. In DNA form, the CDR3 reads TGTGCCAGCAGTTTTGGACAGCACACTGAAGCTTTCTTT.

The CDR3 DNA reads as TGCGCCAGCAGTGAGAGAACTAGCGGCAGCTACAATGAGCAGTTCTTC. It translates to CASSERTSGSYNEQFF. This rearrangement joins TRBV10-1 to TRBJ2-1, with 8 bases fitting TRBD2. CDR1 and CDR2 from the germline V gene are WNHNN and SYGVQD (reference sequence). CDR3 size: 16 residues. V gave up 2 bases and J gave up 3 bases; unmatched junction bases: 6.

This clone was observed a single time. The chain joins TRBV20-1 to TRBJ1-2; tentatively, D is TRBD1 (6 bases). Germline CDR1 and CDR2: DFQATT and SNEGSKA (reference sequence). The CDR3 spans 11 residues. V was shortened by 3 bases and J by 10 bases, with 12 bases between the two germline ends. CDR3 in amino acids: CSARGQRDYTF. The CDR3, as DNA: TGCAGTGCTAGGGGACAACGCGACTACACCTTC.